This TCR beta chain was recovered during a study of blood T cell repertoires in COVID-19. Trimming at V came to 0 bases and at J to 9 bases, leaving 6 bases not matched to a gene. This CDR3 comprises 17 residues. The germline V gene has CDR1 LGHDT and CDR2 YNNKEL (reference sequence). The repertoire was sequenced with immunoSEQ multiplex PCR; TCRdb's copy has only in-frame clones and lacks some. The sample records tens of thousands of clones, roughly 70% being singletons. V usage is TRBV3-1 (or the pseudogene TRBV3-2) and J usage is TRBJ2-1, with 15 bases lining up with TRBD2. The source is a man aged 65 to 79 with COVID-19, enrolled during active disease. Material: peripheral blood. The CDR3 is CASSQDLGLAGGIEQFF. The CDR3 DNA sequence: TGTGCCAGCAGCCAAGATCTGGGACTAGCGGGAGGTATTGAGCAGTTCTTC.